The TCR beta chain described here comes from a study of shared clonotypes between healthy human individuals. Study-wide findings and caveats: Although depth was large, rarefaction showed that sequencing of the sorted subsets was incomplete.

As to this clone: As yet, its antigen is unknown.

In germline, CDR1 is MNHNY, CDR2 SVGAGI (reference sequence). The CDR3 is 12 residues long. V was pared by 5 bases and J by 14 bases, with 18 bases between. Method: immunoSEQ multiplex PCR; TCRdb's copy keeps in-frame clones and lacks some. The sample has approximately 2.5 million clones, over 85% seen once; the top ten hold more than 0.35%. This clonotype was obtained from a young man in good health. Some clones in this sample may be carry-over from other donors' samples. J is TRBJ1-2 and V is TRBV6-6; possibly TRBD1 for D (5 bases). Sequencing was done on a sample of naive CD4+ T cells from PBMCs. The subset is: CD45RA+ positively selected. The CDR3 is CASSIRQSQLTF. As DNA, the CDR3 is TGTGCCAGCAGTATTAGACAGTCTCAGCTAACCTTC.